This TCR beta chain was captured in a study of human T cells and chemical hapten exposure. Across the study: Across its roughly 23 weeks, the study gave patients weekly diphenylcyclopropenone doses to the scalp.

TCRdb re-derived calls from the RACE reads in MiXCR, one entry per CDR3 protein. The sample carries under 400,000 distinct CDR3 sequences, 5.1% recorded once. Time point noted: pre-sensitization, week 0. Specified treatment: therapeutic diphenylcyclopropenone sensitization with weekly scalp DPC. CDR3 length: 14 residues. Per the germline V gene, CDR1 is MNHEY and CDR2 is SVGAGI. V trimming: 0 bases; J trimming: 4 bases; junction bases outside the gene matches: 1. This clonotype has a handful of counts. This clonotype was obtained from a woman between 45 and 60 years old with alopecia areata. Some clones in this sample may be carry-over from other donors' samples. This chain links TRBV6-5 with TRBJ2-7, with 9 bases identical to TRBD2. This specimen was whole blood, taken in connection with sensitization to the hapten diphenylcyclopropenone (DPC). CDR3 coding DNA: TGTGCCAGCAGTTACTCAGCGGGGGGTTACGAGCAGTACTTC. Protein sequence: CASSYSAGGYEQYF.